This T cell receptor beta chain was sequenced in a study of human T cells and chemical hapten exposure. About the study: Enrolled patients were predominantly female and had alopecia areata, totalis or universalis. Findings and caveats of the study: Expanded TCRs clustered into significantly more large CDR3 similarity groups than controls, the analysis revealed.

The V end lost 3 bases, the J end lost 7 bases, and 9 bases lay between the germline ends. The CDR3 is made up of 12 amino acids. Germline-derived CDR1 and CDR2 are MDHEN and SYDVKM. This clonotype has only a few counts. The antigen is unknown. Time point of the sample: pre-sensitization, week 0. The treatment here: therapeutic diphenylcyclopropenone sensitization with weekly scalp DPC. Each CDR3 protein is one row after TCRdb ran MiXCR on the RACE reads. The sample lists 380,000 or so distinct CDR3 sequences; 4.5% to 5.5% were seen once. The V and J genes are TRBV28 and TRBJ1-1; no clear D gene. The sample here was whole blood, taken in connection with sensitization to the hapten diphenylcyclopropenone (DPC). The clonotype was recovered from a young woman with alopecia areata. Some clones in this sample may be carry-over from other donors' samples. CDR3 bases: TGTGCCAGCAGTTTGGGTATAGTTGAAGCTTTCTTT. The encoded protein is CASSLGIVEAFF.